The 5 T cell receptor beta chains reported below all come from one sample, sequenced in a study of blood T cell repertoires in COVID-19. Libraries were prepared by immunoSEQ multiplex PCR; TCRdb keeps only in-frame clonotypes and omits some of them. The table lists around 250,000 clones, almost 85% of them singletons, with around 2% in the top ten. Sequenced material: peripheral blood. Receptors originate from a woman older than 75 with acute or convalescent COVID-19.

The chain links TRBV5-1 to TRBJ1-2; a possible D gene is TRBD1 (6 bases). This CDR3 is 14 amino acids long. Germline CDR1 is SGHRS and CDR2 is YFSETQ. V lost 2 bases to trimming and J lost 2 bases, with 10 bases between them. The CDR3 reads CASSLTQGNYGYTF. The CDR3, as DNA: TGCGCCAGCAGCTTAACGCAGGGGAACTATGGCTACACCTTC.

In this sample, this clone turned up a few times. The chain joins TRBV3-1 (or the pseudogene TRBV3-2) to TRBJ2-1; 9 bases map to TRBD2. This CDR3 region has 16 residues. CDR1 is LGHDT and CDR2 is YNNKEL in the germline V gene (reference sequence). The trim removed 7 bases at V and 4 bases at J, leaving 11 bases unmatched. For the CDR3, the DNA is TGTGCCAGCACCCCTAGCGGGAATCGGCTTTACAATGAGCAGTTCTTC. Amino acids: CASTPSGNRLYNEQFF.

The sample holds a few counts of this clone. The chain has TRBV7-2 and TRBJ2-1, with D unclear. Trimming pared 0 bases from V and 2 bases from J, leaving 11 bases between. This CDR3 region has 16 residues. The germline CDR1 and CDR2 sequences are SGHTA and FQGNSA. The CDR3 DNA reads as TGTGCCAGCAGCTTAGCGTTAGGCGGAGCCTACAATGAGCAGTTCTTC. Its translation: CASSLALGGAYNEQFF.

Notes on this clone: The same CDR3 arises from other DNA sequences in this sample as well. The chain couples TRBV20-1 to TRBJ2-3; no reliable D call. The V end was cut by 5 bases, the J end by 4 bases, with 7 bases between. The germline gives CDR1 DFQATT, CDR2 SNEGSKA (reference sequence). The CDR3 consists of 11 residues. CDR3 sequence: CSASLADTQYF. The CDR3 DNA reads TGCAGTGCTTCTCTAGCAGATACGCAGTATTTT.

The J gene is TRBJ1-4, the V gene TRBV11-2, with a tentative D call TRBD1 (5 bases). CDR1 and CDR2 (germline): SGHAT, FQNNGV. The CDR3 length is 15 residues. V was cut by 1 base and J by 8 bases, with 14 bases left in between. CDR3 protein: CASSLGSGVGEKLFF. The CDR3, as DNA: TGTGCCAGCAGCTTAGGCTCGGGGGTCGGCGAAAAACTGTTTTTT.